One sample yielded the 19 T cell receptor beta chains listed below, sequenced in a study of cytomegalovirus exposure and HLA in healthy donors. Use of 60 Vbeta and 13 Jbeta primers characterized the PCR. Assay used: immunoSEQ multiplex PCR; TCRdb lists only in-frame clones, some missing. The sample includes roughly 140,000 clones, around 81% of them seen just once. Sequenced material: PBMCs. These receptors all come from a man aged 40-55 years in good health and CMV-seropositive.

This clone was counted between two and nine times. CDR3 amino acids: CASSWDREEGVANEKLFF. CDR3 sequence (DNA): TGCGCCAGCAGCTGGGACAGGGAGGAAGGTGTGGCTAATGAAAAACTGTTTTTT. The V call is TRBV5-1, the J call TRBJ1-4; 9 nucleotides agree with TRBD1. From germline, CDR1 is SGHRS and CDR2 YFSETQ. The CDR3 is 18 amino acids. With V trimmed by 3 bases and J by 3 bases, 12 bases remained unmatched. The entire variable domain, with the rest obtained from reference TRBV5-1 and TRBJ1-4, is as follows: KAGVTQTPRYLIKTRGQQVTLSCSPISGHRSVSWYQQTPGQGLQFLFEYFSETQRNKGNFPGRFSGRQFSNSRSEMNVSTLELGDSALYLCASSWDREEGVANEKLFFGSGTQLSVL.

The chain couples TRBV18 to TRBJ1-5, with TRBD1 matching 8 bases. This CDR3 is built from 16 residues. V shed 4 bases, J shed 3 bases, and the junction held 8 bases outside the gene matches. Germline loops: CDR1 KGHSH, CDR2 LQKENI. The CDR3 region is CASSLSGTGDNQPQHF. Written as DNA, the CDR3 is TGTGCCAGCTCACTATCCGGGACAGGAGACAATCAGCCCCAGCATTTT.

The chain uses TRBV7-2 and TRBJ1-3; 9 nucleotides agree with TRBD1. The germline V gene encodes CDR1 SGHTA and CDR2 FQGNSA. The CDR3 spans 18 residues. V lost 3 bases, J lost 1 base, and 10 bases stayed unmatched. For the CDR3, the DNA is TGTGCCAGCAGCTTCGCCGGGACAGGGACTTTATCTGGAAACACCATATATTTT. It encodes CASSFAGTGTLSGNTIYF.

V is TRBV19 and J is TRBJ2-1; 7 bases are shared with TRBD2. The CDR3 totals 15 residues. Losses at the gene ends were 3 bases for V and 3 bases for J; bases not matched to a gene: 5. In germline, CDR1 is LNHDA, CDR2 SQIVND (reference sequence). The CDR3 sequence: CASSIGSGYYNEQFF. CDR3 sequence (DNA): TGTGCCAGTAGTATCGGTAGCGGGTACTACAATGAGCAGTTCTTC.

V usage is TRBV6-5 and J usage is TRBJ1-2; 8 bases line up with TRBD1. V gave up 6 bases and J gave up 8 bases; unmatched junction bases: 8. This CDR3 is 13 amino acids long. Germline CDR1 MNHEY, CDR2 SVGAGI. For the CDR3, the DNA is TGTGCCAGCAGGATTCAGGGGGCGGCGGGCTACACCTTC. It translates to CASRIQGAAGYTF.

The rearrangement uses TRBV9 and TRBJ2-3; D unresolved. Germline V lookup: CDR1 SGDLS, CDR2 YYNGEE. The germline V and J ends were trimmed by 4 bases and 0 bases, with 12 bases remaining between them. The CDR3 has 15 residues. The DNA of the CDR3 is TGTGCCAGCAGCAAGCTTGGGCAGAGCACAGATACGCAGTATTTT. It codes for CASSKLGQSTDTQYF.

This clone turned up a few times. The J gene is TRBJ2-7, the V gene TRBV5-6; maybe TRBD1 (6 bases). Germline V gene lookup returns CDR1 SGHDT and CDR2 YYEEEE. Trimming shortened V by 5 bases and J by 4 bases, and 13 bases separated the two germline ends. There are 13 residues in the CDR3. The CDR3 region has the DNA TGTGCCAGCAGTTGGCAGGGGCTTTACGAGCAGTACTTC. Translated: CASSWQGLYEQYF.

This clone was detected only a few times. The CDR3: CASSYSQGAYTGELFF. The CDR3 coding sequence is TGTGCCAGCAGTTACTCGCAGGGGGCGTACACCGGGGAGCTGTTTTTT. This chain connects TRBV6-5 to TRBJ2-2; the match to TRBD1 covers 8 bases. The germline V gene encodes CDR1 MNHEY and CDR2 SVGAGI. The V gene end was trimmed by 0 bases and the J gene end by 3 bases; junction bases not matched to a gene: 3. The CDR3 totals 16 residues.

The V gene is TRBV2, the J gene TRBJ2-4, with D possibly TRBD2 on 5 matching bases. The CDR3 totals 17 residues. The germline gives CDR1 SNHLY, CDR2 FYNNEI. Trimming stripped 5 bases from V and 8 bases from J, with 25 bases between. The CDR3 nucleotides are TGTGCCAGCAGTTTTGGAACGAGCGGTGACCGGTGGGACATTCAGTACTTC. Its protein is CASSFGTSGDRWDIQYF.

The chain recombines TRBV2 with TRBJ2-3, with D possibly being TRBD2 (6 bases). The V gene lost 4 bases and the J gene lost 8 bases, with 16 bases spanning the gap. Germline V gives CDR1 SNHLY, CDR2 FYNNEI. The CDR3 loop spans 14 amino acids. This CDR3 is CASSVPIAVATQYF. DNA of the CDR3: TGTGCCAGCAGTGTTCCCATAGCGGTTGCTACGCAGTATTTT.

The CDR3 spells CSVQTGTYEQYF. In nucleotides, the CDR3 is TGCAGCGTCCAGACAGGGACCTACGAGCAGTACTTC. The V and J genes are TRBV29-1 and TRBJ2-5, with TRBD1 matching 7 bases. The end of the DNA fits TRBJ2-7 better, so the J call may be wrong. The CDR3 is 12 residues long. Germline values: CDR1 SQVTM, CDR2 ANQGSEA.

The chain links TRBV6-5 to TRBJ2-1; 9 bases agree with TRBD2. The germline V gene has CDR1 MNHEY and CDR2 SVGAGI. This CDR3 region has 15 residues. The junction had 5 bases not matched to a gene; V was cut back by 5 bases and J by 3 bases. The CDR3, as DNA: TGTGCCAGCAGTCCTCTAGCGGGGTTCTACAATGAGCAGTTCTTC. This gives the protein CASSPLAGFYNEQFF.

The V and J genes are TRBV4-1 and TRBJ1-4, with TRBD1 identical over 8 bases. Germline V gives CDR1 MGHRA, CDR2 YSYEKL. Trimming removed 1 base from V and 0 bases from J; junction bases left unmatched: 4. There are 17 residues in the CDR3. Here the CDR3 reads CASSQGQGMTTNEKLFF. Here the CDR3 DNA reads TGCGCCAGCAGCCAAGGACAGGGGATGACAACTAATGAAAAACTGTTTTTT.

The rearrangement uses TRBV2 and TRBJ2-5; 12 bases fit TRBD2. The ends lost 6 bases at V and 4 bases at J; junction bases unmatched: 6. The CDR3 loop spans 15 amino acids. CDR1 and CDR2 from the germline V gene are SNHLY and FYNNEI. The CDR3: CASRETGLAGETQYF. Written as DNA, the CDR3 is TGTGCCAGCAGGGAAACGGGACTAGCGGGAGAGACCCAGTACTTC.

V is TRBV10-1 and J is TRBJ2-3, with D possibly being TRBD2 (6 bases). V lost 3 bases, J lost 1 base, and 8 bases lay in between. CDR1 and CDR2 (germline): WNHNN, SYGVQD (reference sequence). The CDR3 length is 14 residues. As DNA, the CDR3 is TGCGCCAGCAGTGACATAGCGGGCACAGATACGCAGTATTTT. Translation: CASSDIAGTDTQYF.

The rearrangement joins TRBV5-1 to TRBJ2-3, with TRBD2 identical over 11 bases. Losses at the gene ends were 5 bases for V and 4 bases for J; bases not matched to a gene: 3. This CDR3 is 14 amino acids long. Germline V CDR1 and CDR2: SGHRS, YFSETQ. The CDR3 spells CASSPSGGPDTQYF. Here the CDR3 DNA reads TGCGCCAGCAGTCCTAGCGGGGGGCCAGATACGCAGTATTTT.

This chain joins TRBV7-8 and TRBJ1-1; unclear D gene. The V gene's germline CDR1 is SGHVS and CDR2 FQNEAQ. The CDR3 has 13 amino acids. The ends were cut back, 4 bases at V and 1 base at J, with 7 bases in the middle. DNA for the CDR3: TGTGCCAGCAGCTACCCCGGGAACACTGAAGCTTTCTTT. It translates to CASSYPGNTEAFF.

As to this clone: Distinct nucleotide sequences in the sample also encode this CDR3. The chain has TRBV19 and TRBJ1-2, with 10 nucleotides matching TRBD1. V lost 6 bases to trimming and J lost 2 bases; unmatched junction nucleotides: 0. This CDR3 spans 13 amino acids. Germline values: CDR1 LNHDA, CDR2 SQIVND (reference sequence). CDR3 DNA sequence: TGTGCCAGTAGGGGACAGGGGAACTATGGCTACACCTTC. Translated, it gives CASRGQGNYGYTF.

The chain joins TRBV2 to TRBJ1-1; no definite D call. Trimming took off 4 bases at V and 0 bases at J, with 9 bases between the two ends. This CDR3 has 14 amino acids. Looked up from germline, CDR1 is SNHLY and CDR2 is FYNNEI. CDR3 loop: CASSVGSMNTEAFF. The CDR3 DNA reads as TGTGCCAGCAGTGTGGGCAGCATGAACACTGAAGCTTTCTTT.